This T cell receptor (beta chain) was retrieved from a study of shared clonotypes between healthy human individuals. Study-wide findings and caveats: Clonotype sharing levels among donors were expected to vary with sequencing depth.

For each subset, genomic DNA was distributed in equal portions over several immunoSEQ plates. In the authors' workflow: Filtering of immunoSEQ junctional sequences could not match full-length read filtering. Using immunoSEQ multiplex PCR, the repertoire was profiled, and TCRdb retains in-frame clones only, with some absent. V and J calls and clone size follow that table, whereas D and trimming were derived from the DNA. The sample lists about 2,100,000 clones, approximately 94% seen once, with 1.7% in the top ten. The J segment lost 2 bases and the V segment lost 7 bases, leaving 11 bases of the junction unmatched. This CDR3 is 15 amino acids long. Germline CDR1 reads SNHLY; CDR2 reads FYNNEI. As defined, naive CD8 cells were CD45RO-negative and positively selected for CCR7, with terminally differentiated effector memory CD45RA+ cells excluded. Of note for this clone: Its antigen is not identified.

This clonotype was sampled from a man aged 18 to 30 in good health. Some clones in this sample may be carry-over from other donors' samples. The chain has TRBV2 and TRBJ2-7; 7 bases align to TRBD1. Sequencing input: naive CD8+ T cells from PBMCs. The CDR3 loop is CASIGDRDLTYEQYF. In DNA, the CDR3 is TGTGCCAGCATCGGCGACAGGGACCTCACCTACGAGCAGTACTTC.